This TCR beta chain comes out of a study of CD8 T cells in Susac syndrome (dated by TCRdb to the late 2010s). With respect to the entire study: Among the sequenced Susac syndrome patients, five or six had clinically active disease and eight were in clinical remission. Susac syndrome patients were therapy-naive, on corticosteroids (some also receiving IVIg), or on IVIg alone at blood withdrawal. Whether CD8+ T cell activation and differentiation in Susac syndrome was antigen driven was tested using repertoire sequencing. Here is what the overall study found, with its caveats: In patients with Susac syndrome, the CD4+ T cell repertoire showed no detectable clonal expansion. The number of individuals in the TCR sequencing and HLA analysis was acknowledged as relatively small.

The junction carries 12 bases between V and J, which are trimmed by 4 bases and 3 bases respectively. Including cysteine and phenylalanine, the CDR3 has 14 amino acids. Left in the record is the CDR3 DNA by itself, 42 bases read in frame from the first base. CDR1 KGHDR and CDR2 SFDVKD are derived from the germline V gene. Concerning this clonotype itself: Its antigen remains undetermined. Qualities for individual bases were not recorded, and no much larger clone is one base off.

RNA was extracted using the RNeasy kit, and about 0.5 to 1 microgram was reverse transcribed with random hexamers. TCR beta CDR3 regions were amplified with the immunoSEQ multiplex PCR assay covering 54 Vbeta and 13 Jbeta segments. PCR amplification bias was corrected using a synthetic template baseline for primer optimization and computational correction. In the paper's pipeline: Reads were annotated to V, D and J genes according to IMGT and were analyzed with immunoSEQ Analyzer, with only productive sequences retained. Clonality was computed as one minus Shannon entropy normalized by log2 of the number of productive unique sequences. For each patient and control, public and private clones were evaluated among the 100 most prevalent clones. A clone was defined as Susac-specific if it was absent from the healthy and MS cohorts, from over a thousand published viral clones and from other ImmuneACCESS disease sequences. TCRdb reworked the public reads: Q25 trimming with fastp, MiXCR clone assembly, productive beta chains retained. Rows matching on CDR3 protein sequence are summarized as one entry with the most common DNA and genes. TCRdb's processing, not the study's, gives the V and J calls here. The sample table holds about 180,000 distinct CDR3 sequences, of which 85% to 95% were seen once. The top ten constitute 0.099% of the sample.

Peripheral blood CD8+ and CD4+ T cells from healthy donors, Susac syndrome patients and multiple sclerosis patients were profiled by high-throughput TCR beta sequencing. Susac syndrome patients met recently defined diagnostic criteria for definite or probable disease. Bulk CD8+ and CD4+ T cells were purified by magnetic negative isolation, while CD8+ TEMRA cells were enriched using FACS. Blood was drawn into EDTA tubes, processed within 24 hours, and PBMCs were isolated by density gradient centrifugation. PBMCs intended for TCR sequencing were cryopreserved in liquid nitrogen and were subsequently thawed in a 37 degrees C water bath. Purity of sorted or isolated CD4+, CD8+ and CD8+ TEMRA cells was at least 90%.

This sequence originates from a human donor with Susac syndrome. Specimen: CD4+ T cells from PBMCs. The chain was built from TRBV24-1 and TRBJ2-7, and TRBD1 may be the D gene, going by 6 matching bases. The nucleotides are TGTGCCACCAGTGACTCAGGACAGCACTACGAGCAGTACTTC. Translated, it reads CATSDSGQHYEQYF.